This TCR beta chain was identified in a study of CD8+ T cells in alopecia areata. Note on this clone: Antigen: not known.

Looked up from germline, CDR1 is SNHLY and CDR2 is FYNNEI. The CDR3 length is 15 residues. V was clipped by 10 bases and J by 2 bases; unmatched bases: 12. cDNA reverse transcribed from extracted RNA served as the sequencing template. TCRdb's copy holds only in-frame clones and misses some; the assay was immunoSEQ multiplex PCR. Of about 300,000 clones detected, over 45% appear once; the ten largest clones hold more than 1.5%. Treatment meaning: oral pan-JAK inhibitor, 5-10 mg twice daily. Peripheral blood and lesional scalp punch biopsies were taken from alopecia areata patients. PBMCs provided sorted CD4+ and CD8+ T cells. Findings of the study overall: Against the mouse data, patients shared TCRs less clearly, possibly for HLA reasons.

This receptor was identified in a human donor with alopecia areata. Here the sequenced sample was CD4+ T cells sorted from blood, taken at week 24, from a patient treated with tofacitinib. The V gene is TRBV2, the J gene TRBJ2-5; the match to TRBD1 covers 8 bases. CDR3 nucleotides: TGTGCCACCAAGGGGGGACAGGCGGGTCAAGAGACCCAGTACTTC. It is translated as CATKGGQAGQETQYF.